Listed here are 29 T cell receptor beta chains from one sample, sequenced in a study of T cell responses to AZD1222 COVID-19 vaccine. Sequencing was performed with immunoSEQ multiplex PCR; in TCRdb, only in-frame clones are kept and a portion is missing. Here the sample spans 140,000 or so clones, approximately 90% being singletons. Sequencing used peripheral blood, obtained 28 days after the second AZD1222 dose. The source is an adult who received the AZD1222 COVID-19 vaccine.

V usage is TRBV10-1 and J usage is TRBJ2-2; 9 bases map to TRBD1. This CDR3 has 14 residues. The V gene's germline CDR1 is WNHNN and CDR2 SYGVQD (reference sequence). V trimming: 7 bases; J trimming: 3 bases; junction bases outside the gene matches: 3. The CDR3 sequence: CASKRDRDTGELFF. The CDR3 DNA is TGCGCCAGCAAACGGGACAGGGACACCGGGGAGCTGTTTTTT.

The CDR3 DNA reads as TGTGCCAGCAGCACCAGGGGTGGCACTGAAGCTTTCTTT. This gives the protein CASSTRGGTEAFF. This chain uses TRBV7-9 with TRBJ1-1; D possibly corresponds to TRBD1 (6 bases). The germline V and J ends were trimmed by 5 bases and 4 bases, with 11 bases remaining between them. The CDR3 loop spans 13 amino acids. Germline CDR1 reads SEHNR; CDR2 reads FQNEAQ (reference sequence).

V usage is TRBV7-2 and J usage is TRBJ1-2; D gene ambiguous. The CDR3 length is 14 residues. CDR1 and CDR2 (germline): SGHTA, FQGNSA. The V gene lost 1 base and the J gene lost 2 bases, with 8 bases spanning the gap. The CDR3 is CASSLESENYGYTF. The CDR3 coding sequence is TGTGCCAGCAGCTTAGAATCGGAGAACTATGGCTACACCTTC.

The chain carries TRBV11-2 and TRBJ1-5, with 7 bases aligning to TRBD1. Per the germline V gene, CDR1 is SGHAT and CDR2 is FQNNGV. V was pared by 2 bases and J by 1 base, with 8 bases of the junction left unmatched. The CDR3 spans 17 residues. CDR3: CASSLNGQERSNQPQHF. CDR3 sequence (DNA): TGTGCCAGCAGCTTAAACGGACAGGAGAGAAGCAATCAGCCCCAGCATTTT.

This chain joins TRBV14 and TRBJ1-3; maybe TRBD1 (5 bases). The CDR3 extends over 16 amino acids. V lost 1 base to trimming and J lost 2 bases, with 12 bases between them. Germline V lookup: CDR1 SGHDN, CDR2 FVKESK. The CDR3: CASSQAYGGTGNTIYF. CDR3 DNA: TGTGCCAGCAGCCAAGCGTACGGGGGGACTGGAAACACCATATATTTT.

The gene calls are TRBV6-5 and TRBJ2-7, with 8 bases matching TRBD2. The V gene end was trimmed by 5 bases and the J gene end by 3 bases; junction bases not matched to a gene: 3. CDR1 MNHEY and CDR2 SVGAGI come from the germline V gene. The CDR3 is made up of 13 amino acids. The CDR3 is CASSPRGGYEQYF. CDR3 nucleotide sequence: TGTGCCAGCAGTCCCCGGGGGGGCTACGAGCAGTACTTC.

V and J are TRBV6-1 and TRBJ2-7; D might be TRBD1 (5 bases). The CDR3 is 15 residues long. Germline loops: CDR1 MNHNS, CDR2 SASEGT. V was shortened by 7 bases and J by 3 bases, with 19 bases between the two germline ends. The CDR3 region is CASTEAGNPLYEQYF. CDR3 bases: TGTGCCAGCACCGAAGCAGGGAATCCCCTCTACGAGCAGTACTTC.

The rearrangement uses TRBV10-3 and TRBJ1-2, with D tentatively TRBD1 (6 bases). V was clipped by 6 bases and J by 4 bases, with 27 bases between them. This CDR3 has 18 amino acids. Germline V lookup: CDR1 ENHRY, CDR2 SYGVKD. The DNA for the CDR3 is TGTGCCATCAGAGGGTGGGGCAACAGGGCCGCGAGGGGCTATGGCTACACCTTC. Translation gives CAIRGWGNRAARGYGYTF.

This clone appeared a few times. The chain joins TRBV28 to TRBJ2-2; maybe TRBD1 (6 bases). The CDR3 has 13 amino acids. Germline V lookup: CDR1 MDHEN, CDR2 SYDVKM. The V end lost 6 bases, the J end lost 7 bases, and 12 bases lay between the germline ends. In nucleotides, the CDR3 is TGTGCCAGCAGCCCAGGGGTGATCGGGGAGCTGTTTTTT. Translating it yields CASSPGVIGELFF.

This clone came up once. J is TRBJ2-3 and V is TRBV19, with D possibly being TRBD2 (6 bases). Germline CDR1 is LNHDA and CDR2 is SQIVND (reference sequence). The CDR3 sequence is 13 residues long. The CDR3 loop is CAGGPGGTDTQYF. In DNA form, the CDR3 reads TGTGCGGGAGGCCCCGGGGGCACAGATACGCAGTATTTT.

The rearrangement links TRBV7-6 to TRBJ1-6; possible D gene TRBD1, 5 bases. The V end lost 3 bases, the J end lost 5 bases, and 14 bases lay between the germline ends. The length of the CDR3 is 16 residues. CDR1 SGHVS and CDR2 FNYEAQ come from the germline V gene. The CDR3 reads CASSFGAGGNNSPLHF. The CDR3 DNA reads TGTGCCAGCAGCTTCGGGGCCGGGGGGAATAATTCACCCCTCCACTTT.

This chain uses TRBV9 with TRBJ2-1; 10 bases map to TRBD2. The V gene end was trimmed by 3 bases and the J gene end by 6 bases; junction bases not matched to a gene: 6. The CDR3 totals 15 residues. In germline, CDR1 is SGDLS, CDR2 YYNGEE. The CDR3 coding sequence is TGTGCCAGCAGCGAGGGACTAGCGCAGATCAATGAGCAGTTCTTC. Its translation is CASSEGLAQINEQFF.

Of note for this clone: This CDR3 is also generated by other DNA sequences in the sample. The J gene is TRBJ1-2, the V gene TRBV28; D not resolved. The CDR3 has 11 residues. Looked up from germline, CDR1 is MDHEN and CDR2 is SYDVKM. V dropped 7 bases and J dropped 1 base, with 4 bases sitting between them. The CDR3 DNA is TGTGCCAGCACCGGTAACTATGGCTACACCTTC. It specifies CASTGNYGYTF.

The CDR3 here is CASSLSSFVETQYF. CDR3 coding DNA: TGTGCCAGCAGCTTAAGTTCGTTTGTGGAGACCCAGTACTTC. This sequence joins TRBV7-3 and TRBJ2-5; D remains ambiguous. V dropped 1 base and J dropped 5 bases, with 11 bases sitting between them. The CDR3 has 14 amino acids. From germline, CDR1 is SGHTA and CDR2 FQGTGA.

A single count supports this clone. The CDR3 coding sequence is TGTGCCAGCAATGCGGGACAGGGATTTTCGGGGCTTACCGGGGAGCTGTTTTTT. Translated, it gives CASNAGQGFSGLTGELFF. V usage is TRBV28 and J usage is TRBJ2-2; the match to TRBD1 covers 9 bases. CDR3 length: 18 residues. V lost 7 bases, J lost 5 bases, and 17 bases stayed unmatched. Germline CDR1 is MDHEN and CDR2 is SYDVKM.

This clone has just one count. The genes are TRBV5-1 and TRBJ2-1; the match to TRBD2 covers 13 bases. CDR1 is SGHRS and CDR2 is YFSETQ in the germline V gene. The ends lost 7 bases at V and 1 base at J; junction bases unmatched: 5. The CDR3 is made up of 16 amino acids. CDR3 nucleotide sequence: TGCGCCAGCCAGCGGACTAGCGGGAGTTCCTACAATGAGCAGTTCTTC. Translation gives CASQRTSGSSYNEQFF.

The J gene is TRBJ1-1, the V gene TRBV1; the table's D call, TRBD1, was not checked against the DNA. TRBV1 is classified as a pseudogene. The CDR3 length is 12 residues. The CDR3 DNA sequence: TGCACCAGCAGCACAGGGCAGGGGGAAGCTTTCTTT. Residues: CTSSTGQGEAFF.

This clone was observed a handful of times. The chain combines TRBV11-2 with TRBJ2-3, with 11 bases identical to TRBD2. The V gene end was trimmed by 1 base and the J gene end by 10 bases; junction bases not matched to a gene: 7. Germline V gene lookup returns CDR1 SGHAT and CDR2 FQNNGV. CDR3 length equals 15 residues. CDR3 sequence reads: CASSLVAGGKEAQYF. The DNA of the CDR3 is TGTGCCAGCAGCTTAGTAGCGGGAGGGAAGGAGGCGCAGTATTTT.

This clone showed up just once. The genes are TRBV9 and TRBJ2-1; D remains unclear. Germline-derived CDR1 and CDR2 are SGDLS and YYNGEE. V was cut by 3 bases and J by 7 bases, with 17 bases left in between. The CDR3 has 15 amino acids. The CDR3 nucleotides are TGTGCCAGCAGCGGGCGGAGCACTCGACGTAATGAGCAGTTCTTC. Protein: CASSGRSTRRNEQFF.

J is TRBJ2-3 and V is TRBV7-2; 8 bases map to TRBD2. The CDR3 spans 16 residues. Trimming took 2 bases from V and 1 from J; bases not matched to a gene: 5. Germline CDR1 SGHTA, CDR2 FQGNSA. CDR3 sequence reads: CASSLRGRGGTDTQYF. The CDR3 region has the DNA TGTGCCAGCAGCTTACGGGGGCGGGGGGGCACAGATACGCAGTATTTT.

This chain connects TRBV30 to TRBJ2-3, with D perhaps matching TRBD1 (6 bases). The CDR3 runs 16 residues. CDR1 GTSNPN and CDR2 SVGIG come from the germline V gene (reference sequence). V dropped 0 bases and J dropped 0 bases, with 13 bases sitting between them. The CDR3 protein is CAWSVWTAASTDTQYF. CDR3 DNA sequence: TGTGCCTGGAGTGTATGGACAGCGGCCAGCACAGATACGCAGTATTTT.

V usage is TRBV19 and J usage is TRBJ2-5; D is unclear. The CDR3 consists of 15 residues. The V end was cut by 8 bases, the J end by 0 bases, with 16 bases between. Germline-derived CDR1 and CDR2 are LNHDA and SQIVND (reference sequence). The CDR3 region has the DNA TGTGCCAGTCGCCCGTCCCAGACGTACCAAGAGACCCAGTACTTC. Protein sequence: CASRPSQTYQETQYF.

This clone was counted once. At one end, the junction sequence differs from germline, possibly due to a read error. The V and J genes are TRBV10-3 and TRBJ1-1; no clear D gene. This CDR3 is 11 amino acids long. In germline, CDR1 is ENHRY, CDR2 SYGVKD. The CDR3 coding sequence is TGTGCCACCAGTGAGGGTTTTGAAGCTTTCTTT. Translating gives CATSEGFEAFF.

The V call is TRBV20-1, the J call TRBJ2-5; D is undetermined. Germline assignment: CDR1 DFQATT and CDR2 SNEGSKA (reference sequence). Trimming shortened V by 6 bases and J by 2 bases, and 7 bases separated the two germline ends. The length of the CDR3 is 11 residues. CDR3 nucleotide sequence: TGCAGTGCGGATCATCAAGAGACCCAGTACTTC. It specifies CSADHQETQYF.

The chain couples TRBV11-2 to TRBJ2-2, with D hard to call. The CDR3 extends over 13 amino acids. V was shortened by 2 bases and J by 8 bases, with 9 bases between the two germline ends. Germline V lookup: CDR1 SGHAT, CDR2 FQNNGV. The CDR3 region has the DNA TGTGCCAGCAGCTTAAGTATGAGTGGGGAGCTGTTTTTT. It encodes CASSLSMSGELFF. Using reference TRBV11-2 and TRBJ2-2 for the parts outside the CDR3, the full variable domain is EAGVAQSPRYKIIEKRQSVAFWCNPISGHATLYWYQQILGQGPKLLIQFQNNGVVDDSQLPKDRFSAERLKGVDSTLKIQPAKLEDSAVYLCASSLSMSGELFFGEGSRLTVL.

The rearrangement joins TRBV6-5 to TRBJ1-6; 8 nucleotides match TRBD1. CDR1 is MNHEY, CDR2 SVGAGI, per germline. The V and J ends lost 7 bases and 9 bases, in that order; junction bases with no gene match: 11. The length of the CDR3 is 15 residues. CDR3 nucleotide sequence: TGTGCCAGCACCTTATCACAGGGGGACGGTTCACCCCTCCACTTT. Protein sequence: CASTLSQGDGSPLHF.

The gene calls are TRBV10-3 and TRBJ1-4, with TRBD1 identical over 7 bases. Trimming cost V 4 bases and J 7 bases; bases outside gene matches: 6. This CDR3 spans 14 amino acids. The germline V gene has CDR1 ENHRY and CDR2 SYGVKD. CDR3 sequence reads: CAISAVGGSEKLFF. The CDR3 DNA follows: TGTGCCATCAGTGCAGTAGGGGGCAGTGAAAAACTGTTTTTT.

The J gene is TRBJ1-3, the V gene TRBV19, with D unresolved. CDR3 size: 15 residues. Per germline, CDR1 LNHDA and CDR2 SQIVND (reference sequence). V lost 3 bases to trimming and J lost 4 bases, with 13 bases between them. CDR3 nucleotides: TGTGCCAGTAGTATCACGCCTCGGGAGGGAAACACCATATATTTT. It yields the protein CASSITPREGNTIYF.

The V call is TRBV9, the J call TRBJ2-5; D tentatively fits TRBD1 or TRBD2 (6 bases each). V lost 4 bases and J 2 bases, leaving 9 bases between the germline ends. The V gene's germline CDR1 is SGDLS and CDR2 YYNGEE. The CDR3 runs 13 residues. The CDR3 spells CASSPGAQETQYF. The DNA for the CDR3 is TGTGCCAGCAGCCCGGGGGCTCAAGAGACCCAGTACTTC. The full variable domain, rest sourced from reference TRBV9 and TRBJ2-5, is DSGVTQTPKHLITATGQRVTLRCSPRSGDLSVYWYQQSLDQGLQFLIQYYNGEERAKGNILERFSAQQFPDLHSELNLSSLELGDSALYFCASSPGAQETQYFGPGTRLLVL.